This is a list of T cell receptor beta chains from one sample in a study of CD8 T cells in ankylosing spondylitis. TCRdb recomputed calls from the 5' RACE reads with MiXCR, one row per CDR3 protein. The sample lists some 130,000 distinct CDR3 sequences; around 8.5% were seen once. The sequencing sample was made of blood, either unsorted or a sorted T cell fraction (not recorded which). The receptor set was obtained from a male donor with ankylosing spondylitis or in good health (not recorded which). Each CDR3 is given with its conserved first and last residue. The D gene is left open where the match is weak. Some rows mark clone size as missing; the rest say once, few, many or name a class of expanded clone.

v_gene: TRBV7-2; abundance: .; j_gene: TRBJ2-3; d_gene: .; CDR3aa: CASSLAWYRTDTQYF; CDR3nt: TGTGCCAGCAGCTTAGCTTGGTACCGCACAGATACGCAGTATTTT
v_gene: TRBV12-1; abundance: few; j_gene: TRBJ2-1; d_gene: .; CDR3aa: CASSFGFANEQFF; CDR3nt: TGTGCCAGCAGCTTTGGCTTCGCGAATGAGCAGTTCTTC
v_gene: TRBV20-1; abundance: many; j_gene: TRBJ2-5; d_gene: .; CDR3aa: CSATLQETQYF; CDR3nt: TGCAGTGCTACCCTCCAAGAGACCCAGTACTTC
v_gene: TRBV7-9; abundance: .; j_gene: TRBJ2-1; d_gene: .; CDR3aa: CASSFRKGGQGDEQFF; CDR3nt: TGTGCCAGCAGCTTTAGAAAGGGCGGGCAGGGAGATGAGCAGTTCTTC
v_gene: TRBV5-1; abundance: many; j_gene: TRBJ2-2; d_gene: .; CDR3aa: CASSLAQGGLTGELFF; CDR3nt: TGCGCCAGCAGCTTGGCCCAGGGGGGGCTAACCGGGGAGCTGTTTTTT
v_gene: TRBV30; abundance: .; j_gene: TRBJ1-2; d_gene: .; CDR3aa: CAWSEDRTYGYTF; CDR3nt: TGTGCCTGGAGTGAAGACAGAACTTATGGCTACACCTTC
v_gene: TRBV5-1; abundance: many; j_gene: TRBJ2-1; d_gene: TRBD1; CDR3aa: CASSPGQGTYNEQFF; CDR3nt: TGCGCCAGCAGCCCGGGACAGGGAACCTACAATGAGCAGTTCTTC
v_gene: TRBV20-1; abundance: many; j_gene: TRBJ2-3; d_gene: .; CDR3aa: CSARDPGSRTDTQYF; CDR3nt: TGCAGTGCTAGAGATCCAGGTTCCCGCACAGATACGCAGTATTTT
v_gene: TRBV5-1; abundance: few; j_gene: TRBJ2-1; d_gene: .; CDR3aa: CASSRDLNNEQFF; CDR3nt: TGCGCCAGCAGCCGGGACTTAAACAATGAGCAGTTCTTC
v_gene: TRBV20-1; abundance: many; j_gene: TRBJ2-3; d_gene: .; CDR3aa: CSASTDTQYF; CDR3nt: TGCAGTGCTAGCACAGATACGCAGTATTTT
v_gene: TRBV12-3/TRBV12-4; abundance: many; j_gene: TRBJ2-3; d_gene: .; CDR3aa: CASSFSQARGTDTQYF; CDR3nt: TGTGCCAGCAGTTTTTCCCAGGCGAGGGGCACAGATACGCAGTATTTT
v_gene: TRBV29-1; abundance: many; j_gene: TRBJ2-7; d_gene: .; CDR3aa: CSVSLAAGEQYF; CDR3nt: TGCAGCGTCTCGCTAGCTGCTGGGGAGCAGTACTTC